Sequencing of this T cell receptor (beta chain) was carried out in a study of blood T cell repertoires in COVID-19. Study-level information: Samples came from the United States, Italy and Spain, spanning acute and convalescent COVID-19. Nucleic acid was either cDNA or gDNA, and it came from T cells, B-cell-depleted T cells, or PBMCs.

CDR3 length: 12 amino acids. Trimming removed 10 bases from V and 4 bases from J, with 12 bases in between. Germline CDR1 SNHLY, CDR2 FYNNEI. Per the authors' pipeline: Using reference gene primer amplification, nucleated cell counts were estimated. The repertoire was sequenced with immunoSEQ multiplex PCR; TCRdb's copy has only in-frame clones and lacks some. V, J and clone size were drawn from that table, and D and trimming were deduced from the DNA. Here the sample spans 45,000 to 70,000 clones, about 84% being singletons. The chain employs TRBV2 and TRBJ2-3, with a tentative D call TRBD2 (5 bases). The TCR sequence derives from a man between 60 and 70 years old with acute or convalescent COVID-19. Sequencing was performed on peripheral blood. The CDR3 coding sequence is TGTGCCACCGGACTCGGGGCAGATACGCAGTATTTT. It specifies CATGLGADTQYF.